Listed here is a single TCR beta chain. This entry belongs to a study of blood T cell repertoires in COVID-19. Looking at the study overall: Samples taken during acute and convalescent COVID-19 were collected in the United States, Italy and Spain.

In the original analysis: From reference gene primer amplification, estimates of nucleated cell counts were derived. Libraries were prepared by immunoSEQ multiplex PCR; TCRdb keeps only in-frame clonotypes and omits some of them. V, J and clone size are taken as reported in that table, and D and trimming were inferred from the DNA itself. The data hold nearly 350,000 clones, with about 89% observed a single time. This CDR3 is built from 15 residues. Per germline, CDR1 SGDLS and CDR2 YYNGEE. V shed 1 base, J shed 6 bases, and the junction held 7 bases outside the gene matches. The sample consisted of peripheral blood. This sequence originates from a woman aged 45-60 years with COVID-19, enrolled during active disease. The chain links TRBV9 to TRBJ2-1; 7 nucleotides line up with TRBD2. CDR3 coding DNA: TGTGCCAGCAGCGTATCTTCCGGGAGGTTCAATGAGCAGTTCTTC. It codes for CASSVSSGRFNEQFF.